This TCR beta chain was retrieved from a study of beta chain features in type 1 diabetes. Of the isolated RNA, all was reverse transcribed, and so the sequenced material was expressed TCRB transcripts. Produced via immunoSEQ multiplex PCR; TCRdb's table is partial and in-frame only. The profile shows some 150,000 clones, more than 9% of them singletons. The CDR3 totals 14 residues. In germline, CDR1 is SGHTA, CDR2 FQGNSA. The V gene lost 4 bases and the J gene lost 2 bases, with 11 bases spanning the gap. The table lists this clone with a few counts. Sorting of CD4+ naive, central memory, regulatory and stem cell-like memory cells was performed via CD45RO/CCR7/CD25/CD127/CD95/CD27.

The sequence derives from a man between 18 and 29 years old in good health. The sample was naive CD4+ T cells from blood. The rearrangement uses TRBV7-2 and TRBJ2-5; TRBD2 might be the D (5 bases). CDR3 amino acids: CASSSPGKQETQYF. For the CDR3, the DNA is TGTGCCAGCAGCTCGCCGGGGAAACAAGAGACCCAGTACTTC.